These 20 T cell receptor beta chains originate from one sample sequenced in a study of blood T cell repertoires in COVID-19. Sequenced by immunoSEQ multiplex PCR; TCRdb stores in-frame clones only, minus some. The profile shows 180,000 or so clones, approximately 90% of them singletons. Sequences were obtained from peripheral blood. The source of these receptors is a woman older than 75 in a cohort sampled during active or convalescent COVID-19.

This clone occurred a few times. The gene calls are TRBV7-9 and TRBJ2-5; 12 nucleotides agree with TRBD2. Germline values: CDR1 SEHNR, CDR2 FQNEAQ (reference sequence). This CDR3 is built from 16 residues. The V gene end was trimmed by 5 bases and the J gene end by 1 base; junction bases not matched to a gene: 5. CDR3 DNA: TGTGCCAGCAGCCGGGGACTAGCGGGCTTCCAAGAGACCCAGTACTTC. Translated: CASSRGLAGFQETQYF. Variable domain in full (rest from reference TRBV7-9 and TRBJ2-5): DTGVSQNPRHKITKRGQNVTFRCDPISEHNRLYWYRQTLGQGPEFLTYFQNEAQLEKSRLLSDRFSAERPKGSFSTLEIQRTEQGDSAMYLCASSRGLAGFQETQYFGPGTRLLVL.

V usage is TRBV20-1 and J usage is TRBJ2-7; 7 nucleotides agree with TRBD1. With V trimmed by 3 bases and J by 0 bases, 8 bases remained unmatched. Per germline, CDR1 DFQATT and CDR2 SNEGSKA (reference sequence). The CDR3 is 15 residues long. The CDR3 nucleotides are TGCAGTGCTAGTTGGGTGGACAGGAGCTCCTACGAGCAGTACTTC. It is translated as CSASWVDRSSYEQYF.

The chain has TRBV7-9 and TRBJ1-4; 7 nucleotides match TRBD1. The junction had 4 bases not matched to a gene; V was cut back by 3 bases and J by 3 bases. CDR1 is SEHNR, CDR2 FQNEAQ, per germline (reference sequence). CDR3 length: 15 amino acids. This chain's CDR3 is CASSFTGVANEKLFF. The CDR3 region has the DNA TGTGCCAGCAGCTTCACAGGGGTTGCTAATGAAAAACTGTTTTTT.

This clone has a handful of counts. The V call is TRBV4-2, the J call TRBJ2-2, with D maybe TRBD2 (5 bases). CDR3 length: 16 amino acids. V was trimmed by 0 bases and J by 3 bases, leaving 11 bases between them. The germline V gene encodes CDR1 LGHNA and CDR2 YNFKEQ. CDR3 DNA sequence: TGTGCCAGCAGCCAAGATGTCCGGCGGGACACCGGGGAGCTGTTTTTT. This sequence encodes CASSQDVRRDTGELFF.

The CDR3 coding sequence is TGTGCCAGTAGTATAGCGGGGCAAGAGACCCAGTACTTC. The encoded protein is CASSIAGQETQYF. V and J are TRBV19 and TRBJ2-5, with a possible D match to TRBD2 (5 bases). The germline V gene has CDR1 LNHDA and CDR2 SQIVND (reference sequence). V was cut by 1 base and J by 2 bases, with 5 bases left in between. The CDR3 is 13 residues long.

The chain carries TRBV5-3 and TRBJ2-5; D is ambiguous. TRBV5-3 belongs to the ORF category, with a function that is uncertain. Trimming took off 4 bases at V and 3 bases at J, with 19 bases between the two ends. The CDR3 totals 16 residues. CDR3 sequence: CARSLCFNDSKETQYF. CDR3 bases: TGTGCCAGAAGCCTCTGTTTTAATGATTCTAAAGAGACCCAGTACTTC.

V is TRBV3-1 (or the pseudogene TRBV3-2) and J is TRBJ1-2; 8 nucleotides agree with TRBD1. The germline gives CDR1 LGHDT, CDR2 YNNKEL (reference sequence). Trimming removed 5 bases from V and 4 bases from J; junction bases left unmatched: 6. CDR3 length equals 14 residues. The CDR3 DNA reads TGTGCCAGCAGCGGGAACAGGGGGATCTATGGCTACACCTTC. It specifies CASSGNRGIYGYTF.

This chain connects TRBV10-2 to TRBJ2-7; 8 bases agree with TRBD1. The V gene's germline CDR1 is WSHSY and CDR2 SAAADI. V lost 6 bases to trimming and J lost 3 bases; unmatched junction nucleotides: 7. The CDR3 loop spans 14 amino acids. The CDR3 loop reads CASRGQESYYEQYV. The CDR3 DNA reads TGCGCCAGCAGGGGACAGGAATCCTACTACGAGCAGTACGTC.

The chain links TRBV7-8 to TRBJ2-3; tentative D call: TRBD2 (7 bases). V shed 3 bases and J shed 6 bases, with 16 bases lying between them. The length of the CDR3 is 15 residues. Germline values: CDR1 SGHVS, CDR2 FQNEAQ. This CDR3 is CASSFRDYQGDTQYF. The CDR3 DNA reads as TGTGCCAGCAGCTTCCGGGACTATCAGGGGGATACGCAGTATTTT.

The V gene is TRBV7-9, the J gene TRBJ1-1, with unresolved D. Trimming removed 4 bases at V and 0 bases at J, with 6 bases between. The germline V gene has CDR1 SEHNR and CDR2 FQNEAQ (reference sequence). The CDR3 is 13 residues long. The CDR3: CASSSSMNTEAFF. Here the CDR3 DNA reads TGTGCCAGCAGCTCATCTATGAACACTGAAGCTTTCTTT.

The rearrangement uses TRBV7-9 and TRBJ1-2; D is possibly TRBD1 (6 bases). V lost 1 base to trimming and J lost 4 bases, with 10 bases between them. From germline, CDR1 is SEHNR and CDR2 FQNEAQ (reference sequence). This CDR3 has 14 residues. The CDR3 loop is CASSLDLDSYGYTF. In DNA form, the CDR3 reads TGTGCCAGCAGCTTAGATCTGGACAGCTATGGCTACACCTTC.

There are a few counts of this clone. This rearrangement joins TRBV2 to TRBJ1-2; D remains ambiguous. Germline V gene lookup returns CDR1 SNHLY and CDR2 FYNNEI. V was shortened by 5 bases and J by 0 bases, with 10 bases between the two germline ends. There are 14 residues in the CDR3. CDR3 nucleotide sequence: TGTGCCAGCAGTTATAGCTCTTCTAACTATGGCTACACCTTC. It codes for CASSYSSSNYGYTF.

The gene calls are TRBV10-2 and TRBJ1-5, with D tentatively TRBD1 (5 bases). The CDR3 has 14 residues. The germline V gene has CDR1 WSHSY and CDR2 SAAADI. Trimming removed 3 bases from V and 3 bases from J, with 9 bases in between. The CDR3 nucleotides are TGCGCCAGCAGTGACAGGGAATACAATCAGCCCCAGCATTTT. Translated, it gives CASSDREYNQPQHF.

This clone has a single count. V is TRBV10-3 and J is TRBJ1-1, with D tentatively TRBD1 (6 bases). Germline CDR1 reads ENHRY; CDR2 reads SYGVKD. The length of the CDR3 is 14 residues. Deletions cut 5 bases from V and 1 base from J, with 11 bases between. CDR3 amino acids: CAISKADRNTEAFF. In DNA, the CDR3 is TGTGCCATCAGTAAAGCGGACAGGAACACTGAAGCTTTCTTT.

The sample holds one count of this clone. The chain employs TRBV18 and TRBJ2-2; 7 nucleotides agree with TRBD1. Germline CDR1 reads KGHSH; CDR2 reads LQKENI. With 4 bases clipped from V and 5 bases from J, the junction kept 4 bases outside the gene matches. The CDR3 is 14 residues long. DNA of the CDR3: TGTGCCAGCTCACTAGGACAGGCAACCGGGGAGCTGTTTTTT. Translated, it gives CASSLGQATGELFF. Drawing the rest from reference TRBV18 and TRBJ2-2, the complete variable domain is NAGVMQNPRHLVRRRGQEARLRCSPMKGHSHVYWYRQLPEEGLKFMVYLQKENIIDESGMPKERFSAEFPKEGPSILRIQQVVRGDSAAYFCASSLGQATGELFFGEGSRLTVL.

The chain joins TRBV7-9 to TRBJ1-2, with TRBD1 matching 7 bases. CDR3 length: 12 amino acids. Germline-derived CDR1 and CDR2 are SEHNR and FQNEAQ (reference sequence). V gave up 7 bases and J gave up 2 bases; unmatched junction bases: 1. CDR3 nucleotides: TGTGCCAGCAAGACAGGGAACTATGGCTACACCTTC. Its translation: CASKTGNYGYTF.

The rearrangement joins TRBV11-2 to TRBJ2-7, with 10 bases that match TRBD1. This CDR3 comprises 14 residues. The trim removed 5 bases at V and 3 bases at J, leaving 4 bases unmatched. Germline V gene data show CDR1 as SGHAT and CDR2 as FQNNGV. This CDR3 reads CASSTGQGGYEQYF. The CDR3 coding sequence is TGTGCCAGCAGCACCGGACAGGGGGGCTACGAGCAGTACTTC.

This clone was recorded a few times. V usage is TRBV10-1 and J usage is TRBJ1-3; the D is unclear. V was pared by 4 bases and J by 0 bases, with 13 bases between. CDR1 is WNHNN and CDR2 is SYGVQD in the germline V gene (reference sequence). The CDR3 totals 16 residues. The CDR3 sequence is CASSGGFIDSGNTIYF. The CDR3 DNA follows: TGCGCCAGCAGTGGAGGTTTTATCGACTCTGGAAACACCATATATTTT.

This clone was counted between two and nine times. J is TRBJ1-1 and V is TRBV18, with 7 bases lining up with TRBD1. CDR1 and CDR2 (germline): KGHSH, LQKENI. The CDR3 has 13 residues. V was pared by 5 bases and J by 7 bases, with 7 bases of the junction left unmatched. The CDR3 DNA is TGTGCCAGCTCAACGGGACAGCCCTTTGAAGCTTTCTTT. This sequence encodes CASSTGQPFEAFF.

The rearrangement uses TRBV12-3 or TRBV12-4 and TRBJ1-2; no reliable D call. The CDR3 totals 13 residues. V was cut by 5 bases and J by 2 bases, with 9 bases left in between. The CDR3, as DNA: TGTGCCAGCAGTCCATCGGAGAACTATGGCTACACCTTC. This sequence encodes CASSPSENYGYTF.